This TCR beta chain was recovered during a study of T cells in localized non-small cell lung cancer. General study results and limits: Median around 54 top-100 tumor clones were shared with paired adjacent lung. An association was observed between higher blood T cell density and longer overall survival. Adjacent uninvolved lung had the highest clonality, suggesting focused antigen responses. Because sequencing included only one region (of the tumor), heterogeneity remains possible.

This CDR3 region has 18 residues. The germline V gene encodes CDR1 SGHVS and CDR2 FQNEAQ. With V trimmed by 4 bases and J by 2 bases, 13 bases remained unmatched. Using immunoSEQ multiplex PCR, the repertoire was profiled, and TCRdb retains in-frame clones only, with some absent. The sample records about 11,000 clones, roughly 90% being singletons. This clone was picked up one time. Its cognate antigen is unknown. This specimen was peripheral blood, taken before any cancer treatment. The chain recombines TRBV7-8 with TRBJ1-5; 8 bases line up with TRBD1. The receptor's source is a male donor aged 60 or older with stage III lung adenocarcinoma. The DNA of the CDR3 is TGTGCCAGCAGCTCTACCGCGGCGGGGGGACAGGGCAATCAGCCCCAGCATTTT. It translates to CASSSTAAGGQGNQPQHF. The entire variable domain, with the rest obtained from reference TRBV7-8 and TRBJ1-5, is as follows: GAGVSQSPRYKVAKRGQDVALRCDPISGHVSLFWYQQALGQGPEFLTYFQNEAQLDKSGLPSDRFFAERPEGSVSTLKIQRTQQEDSAVYLCASSSTAAGGQGNQPQHFGDGTRLSIL.